The clone carrying this T cell receptor (beta chain) appeared once. The antigen is undetermined. Sequencing was performed with immunoSEQ multiplex PCR; in TCRdb, only in-frame clones are kept and a portion is missing. Altogether roughly 90,000 clones are present, 90% to 95% being singletons, with the ten largest covering over 2%. These data originate in a study of OX40 agonist ivuxolimab in advanced cancers. The overall study: It was permissible to have had prior anti-PD-1, anti-PD-L1 or anti-CTLA-4 therapy, and approximately 41% had some. Study results and caveats: By week 6 at 0.1 to 3.0 mg/kg, blood CD4+ and CD8+ T cells had expanded clonally. Which antigen the expanded peripheral T cells recognized is unknown.

Autoimmune disease history or systemic immunosuppression barred patients. The CDR3 length is 17 residues. The germline V gene encodes CDR1 PRHDT and CDR2 FYEKMQ (reference sequence). The ends lost 11 bases at V and 0 bases at J; junction bases unmatched: 10. This chain connects TRBV13 to TRBJ2-6; 10 bases agree with TRBD2. The sequencing here drew on CD4+ or CD8+ T cells sorted from blood, taken in a trial of the OX40 agonist ivuxolimab. The origin of this receptor is an adult with an advanced solid tumor such as melanoma, head and neck, liver or kidney cancer. The CDR3 bases are TGTGCCGGAAGAAGCGGGGGGGCCTCCTCTGGGGCCAACGTCCTGACTTTC. Its translation is CAGRSGGASSGANVLTF.